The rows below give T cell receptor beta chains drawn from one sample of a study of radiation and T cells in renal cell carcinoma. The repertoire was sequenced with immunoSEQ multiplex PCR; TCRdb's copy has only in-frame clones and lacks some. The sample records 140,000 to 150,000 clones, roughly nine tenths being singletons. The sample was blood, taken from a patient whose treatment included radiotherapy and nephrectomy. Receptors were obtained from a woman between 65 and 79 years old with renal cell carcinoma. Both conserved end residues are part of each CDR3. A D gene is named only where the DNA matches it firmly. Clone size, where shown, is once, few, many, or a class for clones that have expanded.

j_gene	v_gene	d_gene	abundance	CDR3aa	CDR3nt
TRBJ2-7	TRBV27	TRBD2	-	CASSLSPSGVAYEQYF	TGTGCCAGCAGTTTATCCCCTAGCGGGGTGGCCTACGAGCAGTACTTC
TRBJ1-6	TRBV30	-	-	CAWSRGATGSKSYNSPLHF	TGTGCCTGGAGTCGTGGCGCGACCGGTTCGAAGTCCTATAATTCACCCCTCCACTTT
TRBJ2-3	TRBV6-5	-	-	CASSYSGQITDTQYF	TGTGCCAGCAGTTACTCGGGCCAGATCACAGATACGCAGTATTTT
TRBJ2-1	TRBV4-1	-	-	CASSSSLGGTNNEQFF	TGCGCCAGCAGCTCCTCCCTGGGGGGGACAAACAATGAGCAGTTCTTC
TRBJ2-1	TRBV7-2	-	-	CASSPDSNEQFF	TGTGCCAGCAGCCCGGACAGCAATGAGCAGTTCTTC
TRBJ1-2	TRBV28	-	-	CASSLFRGGGYTF	TGTGCCAGCAGTTTATTCCGGGGGGGTGGCTACACCTTC
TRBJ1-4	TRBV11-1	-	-	CASSYGRGPNEKLFF	TGTGCCAGCAGCTACGGACGTGGGCCTAATGAAAAACTGTTTTTT
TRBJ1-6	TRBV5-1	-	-	CASSLNAGRAPPLHF	TGCGCCAGCAGCTTGAACGCAGGGAGAGCGCCACCCCTCCACTTT
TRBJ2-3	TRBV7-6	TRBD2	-	CASGGWAGGGDTQYF	TGTGCCAGCGGCGGTTGGGCGGGGGGTGGAGATACGCAGTATTTT
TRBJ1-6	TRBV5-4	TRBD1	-	CASSPGQADNSPLHF	TGTGCCAGCAGCCCGGGACAGGCCGATAATTCACCCCTCCACTTT
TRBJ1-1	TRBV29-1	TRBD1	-	CSVASGTGYTEAFF	TGCAGCGTTGCATCCGGGACAGGATACACTGAAGCTTTCTTT
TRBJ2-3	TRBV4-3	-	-	CASSQEVGTQYF	TGCGCCAGCAGCCAAGAAGTGGGTACGCAGTATTTT
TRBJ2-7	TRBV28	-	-	CASSFQIPYEQYF	TGTGCCAGCTCTTTCCAAATACCCTACGAGCAGTACTTC
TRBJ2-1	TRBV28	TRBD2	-	CASRFLAGNNEQFF	TGTGCCAGCAGATTCCTAGCGGGGAACAATGAGCAGTTCTTC
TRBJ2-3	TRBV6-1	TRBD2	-	CASSENLAGEGTQYF	TGTGCCAGCAGTGAAAACCTAGCGGGGGAGGGTACGCAGTATTTT
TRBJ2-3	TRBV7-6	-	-	CASTPLPLDTQYF	TGTGCCAGCACCCCCCTCCCCCTAGATACGCAGTATTTT
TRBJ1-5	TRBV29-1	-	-	CSAAAGLNQPQHF	TGCAGCGCCGCCGCGGGTCTGAATCAGCCCCAGCATTTT
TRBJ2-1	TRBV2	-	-	CASSVWASSEQFF	TGTGCCAGCAGCGTATGGGCTAGTTCTGAGCAGTTCTTC
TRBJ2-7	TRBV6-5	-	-	CASSYLGTEEQYF	TGTGCCAGCAGTTACCTCGGGACGGAAGAGCAGTACTTC
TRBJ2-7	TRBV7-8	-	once	CASSPTGGFDTYEQYF	TGTGCCAGCAGCCCCACGGGGGGCTTCGATACCTACGAGCAGTACTTC
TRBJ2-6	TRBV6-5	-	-	CASSQKGAGANVLTF	TGTGCCAGCAGTCAGAAGGGGGCTGGGGCCAACGTCCTGACTTTC
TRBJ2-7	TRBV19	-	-	CASSAGLRYEQYF	TGTGCCAGTAGTGCGGGACTGAGATACGAGCAGTACTTC
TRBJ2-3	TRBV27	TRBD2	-	CASSLWGSGGARPTDTQYF	TGTGCCAGCAGTTTATGGGGTAGCGGGGGGGCTAGACCCACAGATACGCAGTATTTT
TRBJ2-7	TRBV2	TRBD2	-	CASSWTSGGEQYF	TGTGCCAGCTCCTGGACTAGCGGGGGCGAGCAGTACTTC
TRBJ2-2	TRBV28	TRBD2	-	CASSRTSVHGELFF	TGTGCCAGCAGTAGGACTAGCGTCCACGGGGAGCTGTTTTTT
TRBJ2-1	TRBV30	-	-	CAWSGRGNNEQFF	TGTGCCTGGAGTGGTCGGGGCAACAATGAGCAGTTCTTC
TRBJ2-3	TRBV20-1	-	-	CSAHKTDTQYF	TGCAGTGCCCACAAGACAGATACGCAGTATTTT